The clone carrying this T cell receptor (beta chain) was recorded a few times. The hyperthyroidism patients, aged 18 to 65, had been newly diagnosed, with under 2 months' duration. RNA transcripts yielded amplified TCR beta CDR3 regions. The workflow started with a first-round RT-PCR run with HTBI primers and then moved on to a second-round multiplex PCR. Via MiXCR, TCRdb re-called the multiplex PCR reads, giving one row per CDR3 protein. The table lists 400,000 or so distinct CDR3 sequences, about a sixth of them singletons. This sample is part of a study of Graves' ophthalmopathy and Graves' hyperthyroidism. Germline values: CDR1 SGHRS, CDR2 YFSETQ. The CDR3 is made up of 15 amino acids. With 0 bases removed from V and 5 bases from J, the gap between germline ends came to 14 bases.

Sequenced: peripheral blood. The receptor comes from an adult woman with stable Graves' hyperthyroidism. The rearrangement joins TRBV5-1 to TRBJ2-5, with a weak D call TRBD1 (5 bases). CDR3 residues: CASSLDVGAYETQYF. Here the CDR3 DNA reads TGCGCCAGCAGCTTGGACGTTGGGGCTTACGAGACCCAGTACTTC.